The rows below give T cell receptor beta chains drawn from one sample of a study of response to subunit inactivated influenza vaccine. TCRdb fed the RT-PCR reads into MiXCR, producing one record per CDR3 protein. The sample holds under 550,000 distinct CDR3 sequences, under 9% seen once. The specimen comprised PBMCs from blood, sampled roughly 24 months after vaccination. All receptors derive from a man aged 45 to 70 who received an inactivated influenza vaccine. Each CDR3 is given with its conserved first and last residue. A D gene is named only where the DNA matches it firmly. Size tells how often a clone was seen (once, few, many) or the class of an expanded clone, and some rows leave it out.

>many|.|TRBV4-3|TRBJ1-1
TGCGCCAGCAGCCAAGAGGGGGCTAGAAACACTGAAGCTTTCTTT
CASSQEGARNTEAFF
>few|.|TRBV4-3|TRBJ2-6
TGCGCCAGCAGCCAAGAGGCTTCAGGCGTCCTGACTTTC
CASSQEASGVLTF
>.|TRBD2|TRBV10-3|TRBJ2-1
TGTGCCATCAGGTCTAGCGGGATATGGTTGGATGAGCAGTTCTTC
CAIRSSGIWLDEQFF
>many|.|TRBV4-3|TRBJ2-2
TGCGCCAGCAGCCCCACGGGGGGACAGGCTAACACCGGGGAGCTGTTTTTT
CASSPTGGQANTGELFF
>.|.|TRBV19|TRBJ2-5
TGTGCCAGTAGTATAACCGGGACGGAAGAGACCCAGTACTTC
CASSITGTEETQYF
>many|.|TRBV29-1|TRBJ2-3
TGCAGCGCGGCCCAGCAGGGGAGCACAGATACGCAGTATTTT
CSAAQQGSTDTQYF
>.|TRBD2|TRBV7-2|TRBJ2-5
TGTGCCAGCAGCACTACTAGCGTGATCCAAGAGACCCAGTACTTC
CASSTTSVIQETQYF
>.|TRBD2|TRBV15|TRBJ2-3
TGTGCCACCAGCATGTTCTTGGGAGGGAGCACAGATACGCAGTATTTT
CATSMFLGGSTDTQYF
>few|TRBD1|TRBV3-1|TRBJ1-6
TGTGCCAGCAGCCAAGGACAGGGTCTTGCTTCACCCCTCCACTTT
CASSQGQGLASPLHF
>.|.|TRBV9|TRBJ2-7
TGTGCCAGCAGCGTAGGAGGACAAATCTACGAGCAGTACTTC
CASSVGGQIYEQYF
>few|.|TRBV7-2|TRBJ2-3
TGTGCCAGCAGCTTAACCGCCTTAAATACGCAGTATTTT
CASSLTALNTQYF
>many|TRBD1|TRBV6-1|TRBJ2-7
TGTGCCAGCAGCCCTGGGACAGGGCCTTTCTACGAGCAGTACTTC
CASSPGTGPFYEQYF
>.|TRBD2|TRBV7-2|TRBJ2-7
TGTGCCAGCAGCACCGGACTAGCGGCGTACTACGAGCAGTACTTC
CASSTGLAAYYEQYF
>few|.|TRBV4-3|TRBJ1-4
TGCGCCAGCAGCCAAGCCACGTGGGGGGGTGAAAAACTGTTTTTT
CASSQATWGGEKLFF
>few|TRBD2|TRBV7-6|TRBJ2-7
TGTGCCAGCAGCCAGGGACTAGCGGGCTTCTCCTACGAGCAGTACTTC
CASSQGLAGFSYEQYF
>.|.|TRBV5-1|TRBJ2-4
TGCGCCAGCAGCCCAATGGGGGCTGACGCCAAAAACATTCAGTACTTC
CASSPMGADAKNIQYF
>.|TRBD1|TRBV20-1|TRBJ2-1
TGCAGTGCAAATCCGGGACAGGGGGACCTGAATGAGCAGTTCTTC
CSANPGQGDLNEQFF
>.|.|TRBV4-2|TRBJ2-2
TGTGCCAGCAGCCAAGATGGTTCGTACACCGGGGAGCTGTTTTTT
CASSQDGSYTGELFF
>few|.|TRBV5-6|TRBJ2-3
TGTGCCAGCACCACCGTGGAGGGTGATGGGGTATATACGCAGTATTTT
CASTTVEGDGVYTQYF
>few|TRBD1|TRBV20-1|TRBJ2-5
TGCAGTGTTCCGCAACAGGGGAGAGAGACCCAGTACTTC
CSVPQQGRETQYF
>.|.|TRBV18|TRBJ1-1
TGTGCCAGCTCCCCTAAGCTCACTGAAGCTTTCTTT
CASSPKLTEAFF
>.|.|TRBV6-5|TRBJ1-6
TGTGCCAGCAGTTACGGACTCGAACATTCACCCCTCCACTTT
CASSYGLEHSPLHF
>many|TRBD2|TRBV4-3|TRBJ2-3
TGCGCCAGCAGCCAAGATTTAGCGACTAGCGGGAGGACTAGCACAGATACGCAGTATTTT
CASSQDLATSGRTSTDTQYF
>.|TRBD1|TRBV10-3|TRBJ1-1
TGTGCCATCAGTCGACAGGGAGGAGCTGAAGCTTTCTTT
CAISRQGGAEAFF
>few|TRBD2|TRBV20-1|TRBJ2-3
TGCAGTGCTAGAGATTTGGCTAGCGGGGGTTTAGATACGCAGTATTTT
CSARDLASGGLDTQYF
>many|TRBD2|TRBV2|TRBJ2-7
TGTGCCAGCAGGATTGGGACTACCTCCGAGCAGTACTTC
CASRIGTTSEQYF
>few|.|TRBV10-3|TRBJ1-1
TGTGCCATCACGCGTCGCGGCCTGCCGGACACTGAAGCTTTCTTT
CAITRRGLPDTEAFF
>.|TRBD1|TRBV2|TRBJ2-4
TGTGCCAGCACTGGACAGGGCACCAAAAACATTCAGTACTTC
CASTGQGTKNIQYF
>.|TRBD2|TRBV4-1|TRBJ2-7
TGCGCCAGCAGCCAAGAAATAAGCGGGGGCTACGAGCAGTACTTC
CASSQEISGGYEQYF
>few|.|TRBV3-1|TRBJ1-1
TGTGCCAGCAGCCAAGTAGGCCAGGGCTCTGAAGCTTTCTTT
CASSQVGQGSEAFF
>many|.|TRBV5-1|TRBJ2-3
TGCGCCAGCAGCTTGGCCGGGGCCCCCACAGATACGCAGTATTTT
CASSLAGAPTDTQYF
>few|TRBD1|TRBV20-1|TRBJ2-3
TGCAGTGCTAGACACCTCCCGGGACAGGGGATGGGGATAAGCACAGATACGCAGTATTTT
CSARHLPGQGMGISTDTQYF
>few|TRBD1|TRBV5-1|TRBJ1-1
TGCGCCAGCAGCAGAAGGACAGGGGGGTACACTGAAGCTTTCTTT
CASSRRTGGYTEAFF
>many|.|TRBV10-3|TRBJ2-5
TGTGCCATCAGGGAAAGACGGGGGACGGAGACCCAGTACTTC
CAIRERRGTETQYF
>few|.|TRBV7-2|TRBJ2-7
TGTGCCAGCAGCTCCAGTTACAGCTACGAGCAGTACTTC
CASSSSYSYEQYF
>many|.|TRBV5-1|TRBJ2-3
TGCGCCAGCAGCGCGGTAACGCGGGGCAGCACAGATACGCAGTATTTT
CASSAVTRGSTDTQYF
>few|.|TRBV6-1|TRBJ1-4
TGTGCCAGCAGTCTAGGATGGGACCGATTTGCAACTAATGAAAAACTGTTTTTT
CASSLGWDRFATNEKLFF
>many|TRBD1|TRBV3-1|TRBJ1-5
TGTGCCAGCAGCCAAAACAGGGGTAGACAGCCCCAGCATTTT
CASSQNRGRQPQHF
>many|.|TRBV5-6|TRBJ1-1
TGTGCCAGCAGCATGATAGGGCAGCGCTCCACTGAAGCTTTCTTT
CASSMIGQRSTEAFF